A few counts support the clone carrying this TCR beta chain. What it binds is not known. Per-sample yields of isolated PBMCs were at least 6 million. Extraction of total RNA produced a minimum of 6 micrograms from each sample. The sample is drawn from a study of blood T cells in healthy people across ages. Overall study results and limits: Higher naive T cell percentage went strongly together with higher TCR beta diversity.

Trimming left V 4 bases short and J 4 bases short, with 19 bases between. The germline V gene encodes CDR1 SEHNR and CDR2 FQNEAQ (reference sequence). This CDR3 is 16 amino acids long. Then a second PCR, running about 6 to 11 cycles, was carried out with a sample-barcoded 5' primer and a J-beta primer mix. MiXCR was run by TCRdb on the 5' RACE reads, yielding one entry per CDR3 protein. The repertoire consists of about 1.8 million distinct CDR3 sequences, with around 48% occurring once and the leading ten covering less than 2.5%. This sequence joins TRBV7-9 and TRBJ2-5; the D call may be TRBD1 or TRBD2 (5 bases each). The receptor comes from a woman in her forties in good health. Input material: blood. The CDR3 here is CASSSTDGSGTETQYF. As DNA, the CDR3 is TGTGCCAGCAGCTCGACGGACGGGTCGGGGACAGAGACCCAGTACTTC.